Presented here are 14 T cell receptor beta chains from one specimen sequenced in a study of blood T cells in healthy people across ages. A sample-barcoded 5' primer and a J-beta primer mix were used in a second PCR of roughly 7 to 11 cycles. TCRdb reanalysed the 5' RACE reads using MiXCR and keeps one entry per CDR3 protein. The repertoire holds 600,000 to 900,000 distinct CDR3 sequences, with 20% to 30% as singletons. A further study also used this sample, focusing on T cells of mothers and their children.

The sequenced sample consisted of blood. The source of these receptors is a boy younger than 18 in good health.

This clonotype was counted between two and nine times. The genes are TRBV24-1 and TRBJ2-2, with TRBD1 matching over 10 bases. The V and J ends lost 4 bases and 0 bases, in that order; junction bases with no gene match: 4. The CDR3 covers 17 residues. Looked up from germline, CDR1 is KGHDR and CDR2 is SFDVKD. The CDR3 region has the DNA TGTGCCACCAGTGACTCGGGACAGGGGACGAACACCGGGGAGCTGTTTTTT. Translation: CATSDSGQGTNTGELFF.

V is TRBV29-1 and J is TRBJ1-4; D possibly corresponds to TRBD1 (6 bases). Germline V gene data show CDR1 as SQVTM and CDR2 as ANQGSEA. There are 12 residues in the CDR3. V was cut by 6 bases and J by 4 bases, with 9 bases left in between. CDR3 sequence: CSVTGNNEKLFF. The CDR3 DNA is TGCAGCGTAACAGGGAATAATGAAAAACTGTTTTTT.

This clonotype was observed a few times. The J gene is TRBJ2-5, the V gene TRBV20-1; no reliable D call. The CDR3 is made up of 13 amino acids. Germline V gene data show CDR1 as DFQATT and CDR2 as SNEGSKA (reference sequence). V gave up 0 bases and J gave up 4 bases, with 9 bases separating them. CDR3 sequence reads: CSARDRVRETQYF. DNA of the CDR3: TGCAGTGCTAGAGATCGGGTGAGAGAGACCCAGTACTTC.

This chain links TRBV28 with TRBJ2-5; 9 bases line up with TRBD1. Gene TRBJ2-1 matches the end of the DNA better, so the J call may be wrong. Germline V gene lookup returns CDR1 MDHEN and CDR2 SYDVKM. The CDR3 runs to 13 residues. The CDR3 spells CASRKDRGNEQFF. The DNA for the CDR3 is TGTGCCAGCAGAAAGGACAGGGGAAATGAGCAGTTCTTC.

The CDR3 region is CSARSGLEVWDTQYF. The CDR3, as DNA: TGCAGTGCTAGGAGTGGACTAGAGGTTTGGGATACGCAGTATTTT. V gene TRBV20-1 combines with J gene TRBJ2-3, with 7 bases fitting TRBD2. Trimming at V came to 3 bases and at J to 6 bases, leaving 12 bases not matched to a gene. In germline, CDR1 is DFQATT, CDR2 SNEGSKA (reference sequence). The length of the CDR3 is 15 residues.

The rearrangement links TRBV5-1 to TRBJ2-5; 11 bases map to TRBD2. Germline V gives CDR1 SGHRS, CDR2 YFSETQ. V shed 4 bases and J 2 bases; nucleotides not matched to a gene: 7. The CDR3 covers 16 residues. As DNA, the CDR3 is TGCGCCAGCAGCCGAACACTAGCGGGGGAACAAGAGACCCAGTACTTC. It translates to CASSRTLAGEQETQYF. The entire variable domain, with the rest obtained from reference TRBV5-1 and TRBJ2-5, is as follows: KAGVTQTPRYLIKTRGQQVTLSCSPISGHRSVSWYQQTPGQGLQFLFEYFSETQRNKGNFPGRFSGRQFSNSRSEMNVSTLELGDSALYLCASSRTLAGEQETQYFGPGTRLLVL.

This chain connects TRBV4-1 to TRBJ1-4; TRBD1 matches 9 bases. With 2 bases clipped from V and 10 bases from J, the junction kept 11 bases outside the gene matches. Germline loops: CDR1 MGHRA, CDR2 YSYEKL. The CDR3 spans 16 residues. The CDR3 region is CASSQPRDRVLGKLFF. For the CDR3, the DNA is TGCGCCAGCAGCCAACCACGGGACAGGGTGTTGGGAAAACTGTTTTTT.

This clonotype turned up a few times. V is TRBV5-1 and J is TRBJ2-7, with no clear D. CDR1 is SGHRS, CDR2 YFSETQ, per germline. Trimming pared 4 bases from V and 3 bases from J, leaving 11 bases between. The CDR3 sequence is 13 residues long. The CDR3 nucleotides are TGCGCCAGCAGCCCTTCGGCCCACTACGAGCAGTACTTC. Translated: CASSPSAHYEQYF.

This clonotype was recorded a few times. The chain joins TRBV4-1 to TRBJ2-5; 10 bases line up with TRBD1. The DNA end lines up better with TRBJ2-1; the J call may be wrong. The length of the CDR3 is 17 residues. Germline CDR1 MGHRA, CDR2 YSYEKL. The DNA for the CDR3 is TGCGCCAGCAGCCCCTGGGACGGGACAGGGGCCTACAATGAGCAGTTCTTC. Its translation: CASSPWDGTGAYNEQFF.

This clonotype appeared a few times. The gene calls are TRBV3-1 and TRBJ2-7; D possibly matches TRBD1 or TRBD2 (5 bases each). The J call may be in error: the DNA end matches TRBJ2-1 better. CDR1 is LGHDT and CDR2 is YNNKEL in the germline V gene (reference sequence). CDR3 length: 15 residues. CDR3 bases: TGTGCCAGCGGACCTTCCGGGACCACGCGTTATGAGCAGTTCTTC. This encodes CASGPSGTTRYEQFF.

The CDR3 spells CASSLGGPRVEQFF. Written as DNA, the CDR3 is TGTGCCAGCAGCTTAGGAGGCCCCCGGGTTGAGCAGTTCTTC. The J gene is TRBJ2-5, the V gene TRBV7-8; D not resolved. The end of the DNA aligns better with TRBJ2-1, so the J call may be wrong. CDR3 length equals 14 residues. Germline CDR1 reads SGHVS; CDR2 reads FQNEAQ.

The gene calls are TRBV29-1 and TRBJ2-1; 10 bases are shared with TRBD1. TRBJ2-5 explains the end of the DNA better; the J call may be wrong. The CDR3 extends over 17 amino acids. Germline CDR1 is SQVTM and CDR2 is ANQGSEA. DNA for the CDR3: TGCAGCGTTGAAGGCGACAGGGGGCATGTGTACCAAGAGACCCAGTACTTC. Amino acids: CSVEGDRGHVYQETQYF.

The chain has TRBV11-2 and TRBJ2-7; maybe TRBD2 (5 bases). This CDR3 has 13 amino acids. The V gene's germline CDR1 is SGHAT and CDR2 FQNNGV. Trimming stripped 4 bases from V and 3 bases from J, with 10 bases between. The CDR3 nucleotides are TGTGCCAGCAGCTCCGGTGAGGGCTACGAGCAGTACTTC. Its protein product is CASSSGEGYEQYF. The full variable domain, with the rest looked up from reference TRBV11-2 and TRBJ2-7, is EAGVAQSPRYKIIEKRQSVAFWCNPISGHATLYWYQQILGQGPKLLIQFQNNGVVDDSQLPKDRFSAERLKGVDSTLKIQPAKLEDSAVYLCASSSGEGYEQYFGPGTRLTVT.

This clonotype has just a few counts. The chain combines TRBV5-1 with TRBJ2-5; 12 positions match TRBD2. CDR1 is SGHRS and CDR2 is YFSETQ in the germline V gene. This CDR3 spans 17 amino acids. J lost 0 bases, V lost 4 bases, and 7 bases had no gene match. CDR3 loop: CASSTGLAGLYQETQYF. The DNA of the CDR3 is TGCGCCAGCAGCACGGGACTAGCGGGTTTGTACCAAGAGACCCAGTACTTC.